This T cell receptor beta chain came from a study of T cells after yellow fever vaccination. Notes on the study in general: It was a small share of clonotypes that appeared in both CD4 and CD8 compartments. The secondary T-cell response peaked on day 5, not day 15, but was weaker.

This clonotype has more than one count but fewer than ten. Its antigen remains unidentified. This CDR3 has 14 amino acids. CDR1 and CDR2 from the germline V gene are SQVTM and ANQGSEA. V lost 5 bases, J lost 6 bases, and 10 bases stayed unmatched. The 5'RACE template-switching step produced TCR cDNA and added a universal primer site and UMIs. TCRdb ran MiXCR on the 5' RACE reads and lists one entry per CDR3 protein. The sample has 620,000 or so distinct CDR3 sequences; around an eighth are singletons. The source material was PBMCs, sampled on the day of the yellow fever booster vaccination. The gene calls are TRBV29-1 and TRBJ2-1; TRBD1 matches at 7 bases. The sequence was obtained from a man aged 30 to 45 who received the YFV17D yellow fever vaccine. Here the CDR3 DNA reads TGCAGCGTTAAAGGACAGGCGGTGGGCAATGAGCAGTTCTTC. It codes for CSVKGQAVGNEQFF.